Listed here is a single TCR beta chain. Its antigen is still unknown. The trim removed 3 bases at V and 7 bases at J, leaving 2 bases unmatched. The CDR3 contains 15 residues. In germline, CDR1 is SGHVS, CDR2 FNYEAQ. Study results and limitations: Tumor Tregs overlapped most with tumor, then blood, naive CD4+ cells.

Semi-nested PCR with Nested Universal Primer A followed constant-region reverse priming of full-length variable regions. A single record per CDR3 protein comes from TCRdb applying MiXCR to the 5' RACE reads. This table has 52,000 or so distinct CDR3 sequences, less than 25% appearing once. Tregs were sorted as CD4+CD25+CD127-/low cells. The chain uses TRBV7-6 and TRBJ1-6; 11 bases map to TRBD1. The specimen was tumor-infiltrating Tregs sorted from the breast tumor. The sequence came from a female donor with breast cancer. The CDR3 protein is CASSLGQGENSPLHF. CDR3 DNA sequence: TGTGCCAGCAGCTTGGGACAGGGGGAGAATTCACCCCTCCACTTT.